The 20 T cell receptor beta chains below were found in one sample sequenced in a study of neoadjuvant anti-PD-1 for oral cavity cancer. Repertoires were generated with immunoSEQ multiplex PCR, while TCRdb's copy carries only in-frame clones and drops some. The sample has 15,000 to 20,000 clones, approximately 70% seen once. Here the sequenced sample was PBMCs, taken before nivolumab (anti-PD-1) treatment. The receptor set was obtained from a person aged 35 to 85 with oral cavity squamous cell carcinoma.

J is TRBJ1-1 and V is TRBV6-5; no firm D call. Germline CDR1 is MNHEY and CDR2 is SVGAGI. The CDR3 spans 11 residues. V was clipped by 6 bases and J by 4 bases, with 6 bases between them. The CDR3 loop is CASRRSTEAFF. CDR3 coding DNA: TGTGCCAGCAGGAGGTCCACTGAAGCTTTCTTT.

The chain links TRBV6-5 to TRBJ2-7; 15 bases match TRBD2. Trimming took 5 bases from V and 4 from J; bases not matched to a gene: 3. Germline V lookup: CDR1 MNHEY, CDR2 SVGAGI. The CDR3 spans 15 residues. In nucleotides, the CDR3 is TGTGCCAGCAGTGGGACTAGCGGGAGGAGGTACGAGCAGTACTTC. It codes for CASSGTSGRRYEQYF.

V gene TRBV21-1 combines with J gene TRBJ2-7; the table's D call TRBD1 went unverified against the DNA. TRBV21-1 is a pseudogene. The CDR3 extends over 15 amino acids. In nucleotides, the CDR3 is TGTGCCAGCAGCAAAGGTCGGGACAGGGCCTACGAGCAGTACTTC. The encoded protein is CASSKGRDRAYEQYF.

The chain joins TRBV27 to TRBJ2-7; 7 bases are shared with TRBD1. Germline CDR1 reads MNHEY; CDR2 reads SMNVEV (reference sequence). CDR3 length equals 14 residues. The V gene end was trimmed by 6 bases and the J gene end by 0 bases; junction bases not matched to a gene: 5. As DNA, the CDR3 is TGTGCCAGCAGCCTGGGACAGACCTCCTACGAGCAGTACTTC. Its translation is CASSLGQTSYEQYF.

This clone was recorded a few times. The chain uses TRBV18 and TRBJ1-5; TRBD1 matches at 7 bases. This CDR3 comprises 14 residues. The V gene end was trimmed by 6 bases and the J gene end by 3 bases; junction bases not matched to a gene: 5. CDR1 is KGHSH and CDR2 is LQKENI in the germline V gene. The CDR3 bases are TGTGCCAGCTCCCTGGGACAGAACAATCAGCCCCAGCATTTT. It codes for CASSLGQNNQPQHF. The full variable domain, its missing parts supplied by reference TRBV18 and TRBJ1-5, is NAGVMQNPRHLVRRRGQEARLRCSPMKGHSHVYWYRQLPEEGLKFMVYLQKENIIDESGMPKERFSAEFPKEGPSILRIQQVVRGDSAAYFCASSLGQNNQPQHFGDGTRLSIL.

The chain has TRBV7-9 and TRBJ2-3; perhaps D is TRBD1 or TRBD2 (5 bases each). With 2 bases removed from V and 12 bases from J, the gap between germline ends came to 12 bases. The CDR3 has 12 amino acids. Germline assignment: CDR1 SEHNR and CDR2 FQNEAQ (reference sequence). CDR3 region: CASSLWGSSQYF. DNA for the CDR3: TGTGCCAGCAGCTTATGGGGGTCCTCACAGTATTTT.

The chain combines TRBV4-2 with TRBJ2-1; 14 positions agree with TRBD2. The CDR3 contains 16 residues. Germline trimming cut 4 bases from V and 6 bases from J; bases unmatched to any gene: 5. Germline CDR1 LGHNA, CDR2 YNFKEQ. The DNA of the CDR3 is TGTGCCAGCAGCCCCGGGACTAGCGGGGGAATCAATGAGCAGTTCTTC. The encoded protein is CASSPGTSGGINEQFF.

The chain links TRBV7-2 to TRBJ2-1, with TRBD2 identical over 14 bases. The CDR3 loop spans 15 amino acids. V gave up 6 bases and J gave up 6 bases; unmatched junction bases: 4. Germline CDR1 is SGHTA and CDR2 is FQGNSA. DNA for the CDR3: TGTGCCAGCAGTTTGGGACTAGCGGGAGTCAATGAGCAGTTCTTC. This gives the protein CASSLGLAGVNEQFF.

In this sample, this clone turned up a few times. Here the CDR3 reads CASSNEGLAGEPRYYEQYF. As DNA, the CDR3 is TGTGCCAGCAGCAATGAGGGGTTAGCAGGAGAACCTCGGTACTACGAGCAGTACTTC. The chain links TRBV21-1 to TRBJ2-7. TRBV21-1 is given as a pseudogene. This CDR3 region has 19 residues.

J is TRBJ2-3 and V is TRBV6-1, with D tentatively TRBD1 (6 bases). Trimming removed 1 base at V and 2 bases at J, with 10 bases between. Germline V CDR1 and CDR2: MNHNS, SASEGT. The length of the CDR3 is 15 residues. The CDR3 nucleotides read TGTGCCAGCAGTGAAGGCGGACAGAACACAGATACGCAGTATTTT. It codes for CASSEGGQNTDTQYF.

CDR3 DNA: TGTGCCAGCAGCCCACTACAGGGTCGAACTGAAGCTTTCTTT. It codes for CASSPLQGRTEAFF. This rearrangement joins TRBV11-2 to TRBJ1-1; D is possibly TRBD1 (6 bases). The CDR3 covers 14 residues. V lost 5 bases, J lost 5 bases, and 15 bases lay in between. Germline V gives CDR1 SGHAT, CDR2 FQNNGV. Drawing the rest from reference TRBV11-2 and TRBJ1-1, the complete variable domain is EAGVAQSPRYKIIEKRQSVAFWCNPISGHATLYWYQQILGQGPKLLIQFQNNGVVDDSQLPKDRFSAERLKGVDSTLKIQPAKLEDSAVYLCASSPLQGRTEAFFGQGTRLTVV.

This chain connects TRBV30 to TRBJ1-5; tentatively, D is TRBD1 (5 bases). The CDR3 runs to 14 residues. Germline CDR1 reads GTSNPN; CDR2 reads SVGIG (reference sequence). Trimming cost V 0 bases and J 6 bases, with 12 bases left between them. CDR3 coding DNA: TGTGCCTGGAGTGTAGCGGGGCCCCCTCAGCCCCAGCATTTT. This sequence encodes CAWSVAGPPQPQHF.

In DNA, the CDR3 is TGTGCCAGCAGCGTTTTGGGGGGCAGCGGGGAGCTGTTTTTT. Protein product: CASSVLGGSGELFF. The chain combines TRBV9 with TRBJ2-2; the D call may be TRBD1 or TRBD2 (6 bases each). Trimming removed 2 bases from V and 7 bases from J, with 12 bases in between. The CDR3 runs 14 residues. The germline V gene has CDR1 SGDLS and CDR2 YYNGEE.

The J gene is TRBJ1-1, the V gene TRBV30; 8 bases fit TRBD1. Unmatched junction bases numbered 10, after V lost 2 bases and J lost 8 bases. The length of the CDR3 is 14 residues. Germline V gene data show CDR1 as GTSNPN and CDR2 as SVGIG (reference sequence). The CDR3 here is CAWSPDRGPGEAFF. In nucleotides, the CDR3 is TGTGCCTGGAGTCCTGACAGGGGTCCAGGAGAAGCTTTCTTT.

This clone was observed a few times. This CDR3 is also generated by other DNA sequences in the sample. The chain links TRBV9 to TRBJ1-4; perhaps TRBD1 as D (6 bases). Per the germline V gene, CDR1 is SGDLS and CDR2 is YYNGEE. V was clipped by 0 bases and J by 8 bases, with 14 bases between them. This CDR3 region has 15 residues. The CDR3 region is CASSVGGGLSEKLFF. The DNA of the CDR3 is TGTGCCAGCAGCGTAGGAGGGGGGTTGAGCGAAAAACTGTTTTTT. The full variable domain, in which reference TRBV9 and TRBJ1-4 provide the parts outside the CDR3, is DSGVTQTPKHLITATGQRVTLRCSPRSGDLSVYWYQQSLDQGLQFLIQYYNGEERAKGNILERFSAQQFPDLHSELNLSSLELGDSALYFCASSVGGGLSEKLFFGSGTQLSVL.

The rearrangement uses TRBV9 and TRBJ2-2; possible D gene TRBD1, 5 bases. The V gene's germline CDR1 is SGDLS and CDR2 YYNGEE. The CDR3 totals 17 residues. With 0 bases removed from V and 4 bases from J, the gap between germline ends came to 16 bases. CDR3 sequence: CASSVEEFDRGTGELFF. CDR3 coding DNA: TGTGCCAGCAGCGTAGAGGAATTTGACAGAGGCACCGGGGAGCTGTTTTTT.

This clone was recorded once. V gene TRBV30 combines with J gene TRBJ1-5, with 7 positions matching TRBD1. J lost 6 bases, V lost 2 bases, and 7 bases had no gene match. The CDR3 extends over 14 amino acids. The germline gives CDR1 GTSNPN, CDR2 SVGIG (reference sequence). Written as DNA, the CDR3 is TGTGCCTGGAGTATGACAGGGAATCTTCAGCCCCAGCATTTT. Translating gives CAWSMTGNLQPQHF.

V is TRBV5-1 and J is TRBJ2-1, with 10 bases matching TRBD2. Germline lookup yields CDR1 SGHRS and CDR2 YFSETQ. V shed 3 bases and J 4 bases; nucleotides not matched to a gene: 7. The CDR3 covers 16 residues. CDR3 coding DNA: TGCGCCAGCAGCTACCGTAGCGGGGGGTTTTACAATGAGCAGTTCTTC. This gives the protein CASSYRSGGFYNEQFF.

V is TRBV4-2 and J is TRBJ1-1, with a tentative D call TRBD1 (6 bases). The CDR3 totals 15 residues. The V and J ends lost 0 bases and 4 bases respectively, with 12 bases between them. CDR1 and CDR2 (germline): LGHNA, YNFKEQ. This CDR3 is CASSQDPGHRTEAFF. For the CDR3, the DNA is TGTGCCAGCAGCCAAGACCCGGGACACCGCACTGAAGCTTTCTTT.

The gene calls are TRBV7-9 and TRBJ2-7; TRBD1 agrees at 7 bases. The CDR3 runs 15 residues. Trimming at V came to 5 bases and at J to 4 bases, leaving 11 bases not matched to a gene. Germline V gives CDR1 SEHNR, CDR2 FQNEAQ (reference sequence). CDR3 region: CASSPRDRFEYEQYF. The CDR3 nucleotides are TGTGCCAGCAGCCCCCGGGACAGATTTGAATACGAGCAGTACTTC.